Described below is a single T cell receptor beta chain sequence and its context. The target of this receptor is not known. There are no base qualities to consult, and no much larger clone falls within one base. Patients with autoimmune disease history or receiving systemic immunosuppression were excluded from the trial. Peripheral blood for TCR sequencing was collected from all dose cohorts at baseline, on cycle 4 day 1, and on cycle 7 day 1. The samples were drawn from a first-in-human, open-label, multicenter phase I dose-escalation trial of ivuxolimab. Adults with locally advanced or metastatic melanoma, renal cell, hepatocellular, or head and neck squamous cell carcinoma were enrolled in the trial. Before TCR sequencing, CD4+ T cells and CD8+ T cells from peripheral blood were sorted into separate populations. The V end gives up 0 bases and the J end 3 bases, leaving 10 bases in the junction not matched to a gene. Per the germline V gene, SGDLS is the CDR1 and YYNGEE is the CDR2. The CDR3 holds 17 amino acids from the cysteine to the phenylalanine. Of the read, only the CDR3 DNA is kept; its 51 bases are in frame from base 1.

This sample is drawn from a study of OX40 agonist ivuxolimab in advanced cancers. Notes on the research overall: Ivuxolimab, which targeted the costimulatory receptor OX40 (CD134), was an agonistic, fully human IgG2 monoclonal antibody. Partial responses were achieved by three dose-escalation patients, of whom one had hepatocellular carcinoma and two had cutaneous melanoma. Patients were allowed to have had prior anti-PD-1, anti-PD-L1 or anti-CTLA-4 therapy, and 30% to 40% of the dose-escalation patients had previously received checkpoint inhibitors. The dose-escalation cohort was about 86% male with a mean age of around 64 years, ranging from roughly 23 to 79. Of the approximately 50 patients in dose escalation, some 20 had hepatocellular carcinoma, around 15 had melanoma, 9 had renal cell carcinoma and 9 had head and neck cancer. Intravenous ivuxolimab was administered to patients every 2 weeks at six dose levels: 0.01, 0.1, 0.3, 1.5, 3 and 10 mg/kg. Peripheral TCRbeta sequencing was intended to test whether TCR sequence diversity was altered and clonal T-cell expansion was caused by ivuxolimab. The paper describes the monotherapy dose-escalation part (N of about 52 patients) of the phase I trial of ivuxolimab.

Genomic DNA was isolated from the sorted cells so that the TCRbeta CDR3 region could be sequenced. The immunoSEQ Assay was used to sequence the TCRbeta CDR3 regions. TCRdb holds this immuneACCESS table with in-frame rearrangements only. Some clones are missing; in checked studies, unresolved V genes explain under half, and the rest has no known cause. For this sample there are about 79,000 clones; more than 85% appear just once. More than 5.5% of the sample rests with the top ten. What the authors observed across the whole study: Low levels of normalized T-cell clonal expansion were also seen in some nonresponding patients. After ivuxolimab, expanded clones were on average more numerous among CD8+ T cells than among CD4+ T cells. In the 0.1-3.0 mg/kg groups, partial responders had among the lowest normalized peripheral clonal expansion, particularly in CD8+ T cells. Antigen specificity was not determined for the clonally expanded peripheral T cells. Clonal expansion of both CD4+ and CD8+ blood T cells was observed from baseline to week 6 at doses 0.1 to 3.0 mg/kg.

The receptor's source is an adult with an advanced solid tumor such as melanoma, head and neck, liver or kidney cancer. The V gene is TRBV9 and the J gene is TRBJ2-3, with 7 middle bases fitting TRBD2. Sequencing used CD4+ or CD8+ T cells sorted from blood, obtained in a trial of the OX40 agonist ivuxolimab. The nucleotide sequence is TGTGCCAGCAGCGTAGCTGGGAGGGGCCCGGGGACAGATACGCAGTATTTT. It translates to CASSVAGRGPGTDTQYF.